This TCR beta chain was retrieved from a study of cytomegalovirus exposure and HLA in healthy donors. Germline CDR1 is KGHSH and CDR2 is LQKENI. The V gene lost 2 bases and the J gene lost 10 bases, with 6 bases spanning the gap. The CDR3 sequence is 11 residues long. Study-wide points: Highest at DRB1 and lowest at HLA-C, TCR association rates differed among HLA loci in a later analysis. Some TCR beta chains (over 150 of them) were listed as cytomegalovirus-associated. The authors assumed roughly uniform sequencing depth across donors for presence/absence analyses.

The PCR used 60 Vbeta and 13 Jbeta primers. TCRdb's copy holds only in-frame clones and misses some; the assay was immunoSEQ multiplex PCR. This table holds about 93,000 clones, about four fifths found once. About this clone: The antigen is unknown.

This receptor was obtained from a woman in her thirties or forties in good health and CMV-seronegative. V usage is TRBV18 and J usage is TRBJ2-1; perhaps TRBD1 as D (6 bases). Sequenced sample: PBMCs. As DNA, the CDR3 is TGTGCCAGCTCACCAGACAGGGAGCAGTTCTTC. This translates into CASSPDREQFF. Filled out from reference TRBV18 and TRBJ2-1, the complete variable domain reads NAGVMQNPRHLVRRRGQEARLRCSPMKGHSHVYWYRQLPEEGLKFMVYLQKENIIDESGMPKERFSAEFPKEGPSILRIQQVVRGDSAAYFCASSPDREQFFGPGTRLTVL.